These 20 T cell receptor beta chains share one sample of origin, sequenced in a study of blood T cell repertoires in COVID-19. The protocol was immunoSEQ multiplex PCR, while the TCRdb copy is restricted to in-frame clones and leaves out a portion. The sample records about 280,000 clones, 89% being singletons. The sample comprised peripheral blood. The receptor set was obtained from a woman aged 40-49 years who had recovered from COVID-19.

J is TRBJ2-3 and V is TRBV2, with D possibly TRBD2 on 5 matching bases. The CDR3 has 13 amino acids. Germline V gene lookup returns CDR1 SNHLY and CDR2 FYNNEI. Trimming took 8 bases from V and 6 from J, leaving 15 bases between them. The CDR3 DNA reads TGTGCCAGCCCGGGGAGACCCCCCGATACGCAGTATTTT. The encoded protein is CASPGRPPDTQYF.

The chain links TRBV7-9 to TRBJ1-6, with D possibly being TRBD1 (6 bases). Trimming cost V 0 bases and J 7 bases, with 13 bases left between them. Germline CDR1 and CDR2: SEHNR and FQNEAQ (reference sequence). This CDR3 is built from 16 residues. Here the CDR3 reads CASSLAAGAANSPLHF. Here the CDR3 DNA reads TGTGCCAGCAGCTTAGCGGCGGGGGCGGCGAATTCACCCCTCCACTTT.

This clone is a singleton in its sample. The chain joins TRBV9 to TRBJ2-2; tentative D call: TRBD2 (6 bases). This CDR3 comprises 15 residues. In germline, CDR1 is SGDLS, CDR2 YYNGEE. V lost 1 base to trimming and J lost 5 bases, with 12 bases between them. The CDR3 coding sequence is TGTGCCAGCAGCGTAAGCCCCGGGGGAACCGGGGAGCTGTTTTTT. This sequence encodes CASSVSPGGTGELFF.

V and J are TRBV6-5 and TRBJ1-3, with D maybe TRBD1 (5 bases). Trimming left V 10 bases short and J 2 bases short, with 9 bases between. CDR1 is MNHEY and CDR2 is SVGAGI in the germline V gene. CDR3 length: 12 residues. The CDR3 nucleotides read TGTGCCACCCGGGGGGCTGGAAACACCATATATTTT. Its protein product is CATRGAGNTIYF.

The chain combines TRBV3-1 (or the pseudogene TRBV3-2) with TRBJ1-1; 9 positions agree with TRBD1. This CDR3 region has 12 residues. Germline values: CDR1 LGHDT, CDR2 YNNKEL (reference sequence). Trimming at V came to 4 bases and at J to 8 bases, leaving 2 bases not matched to a gene. The chain's CDR3 is CASSRGTGEAFF. The CDR3 DNA follows: TGTGCCAGCAGCCGAGGGACAGGGGAAGCTTTCTTT.

This clone was counted once. The chain has TRBV3-1 (or the pseudogene TRBV3-2) and TRBJ2-7, with 11 bases fitting TRBD2. CDR3 length: 15 residues. Germline V gene data show CDR1 as LGHDT and CDR2 as YNNKEL (reference sequence). Trimming removed 1 base from V and 3 bases from J; junction bases left unmatched: 2. DNA for the CDR3: TGTGCCAGCAGCCAAGGGACTAGCGGGTACTACGAGCAGTACTTC. Its protein product is CASSQGTSGYYEQYF.

This chain uses TRBV7-8 with TRBJ1-2; 8 bases match TRBD1. The V segment lost 5 bases and the J segment 2 bases; nucleotides outside the gene matches: 7. CDR3 length: 15 amino acids. Germline lookup yields CDR1 SGHVS and CDR2 FQNEAQ. In nucleotides, the CDR3 is TGTGCCAGCAGCCTCGGGACAGGAAAGAACTATGGCTACACCTTC. The encoded protein is CASSLGTGKNYGYTF.

The chain couples TRBV27 to TRBJ2-6; a possible D gene is TRBD1 (6 bases). V lost 5 bases and J lost 2, with 10 bases in between. The germline V gene encodes CDR1 MNHEY and CDR2 SMNVEV (reference sequence). CDR3 length equals 15 residues. The CDR3 spells CASSTQGTGANVLTF. In DNA form, the CDR3 reads TGTGCCAGCAGTACCCAGGGGACTGGGGCCAACGTCCTGACTTTC.

The J gene is TRBJ1-1, the V gene TRBV7-9, with 8 bases fitting TRBD1. With 5 bases clipped from V and 5 bases from J, the junction kept 4 bases outside the gene matches. CDR1 is SEHNR and CDR2 is FQNEAQ in the germline V gene (reference sequence). CDR3 length: 13 amino acids. The CDR3 protein is CASSAGQGTEAFF. CDR3 DNA: TGTGCCAGCAGCGCCGGACAGGGAACTGAAGCTTTCTTT.

This chain connects TRBV6-1 to TRBJ1-5; 7 bases match TRBD1. Germline-derived CDR1 and CDR2 are MNHNS and SASEGT. The CDR3 runs to 17 residues. The ends lost 4 bases at V and 0 bases at J; junction bases unmatched: 9. The CDR3 coding sequence is TGTGCCAGCAGTGTTAGACAGGGCACTAATAGCAATCAGCCCCAGCATTTT. This encodes CASSVRQGTNSNQPQHF.

V usage is TRBV19 and J usage is TRBJ2-2, with TRBD1 as a possible D gene (6 bases). The CDR3 extends over 15 amino acids. The V and J ends lost 6 bases and 6 bases respectively, with 17 bases between them. Germline V gene data show CDR1 as LNHDA and CDR2 as SQIVND (reference sequence). The CDR3, as DNA: TGTGCCAGTAGCCGGGACAATTGGACCGCCGGGGAGCTGTTTTTT. This translates into CASSRDNWTAGELFF.

This clone was seen once. The J gene is TRBJ2-7, the V gene TRBV5-8, with 11 bases lining up with TRBD2. CDR1 is SGHTS, CDR2 YDEGEE, per germline. V was clipped by 4 bases and J by 4 bases; unmatched bases: 13. The CDR3 has 17 amino acids. CDR3 residues: CASSPGTSGVQGYEQYF. The CDR3 region has the DNA TGTGCCAGCAGCCCCGGGACTAGCGGAGTACAGGGGTACGAGCAGTACTTC.

The rearrangement uses TRBV9 and TRBJ1-6; D call uncertain. Germline-derived CDR1 and CDR2 are SGDLS and YYNGEE. The CDR3 consists of 13 residues. The V end was cut by 2 bases, the J end by 9 bases, with 9 bases between. The CDR3: CASSVDPGSPLHF. The CDR3 bases are TGTGCCAGCAGCGTGGATCCAGGTTCACCCCTCCACTTT.

The V and J genes are TRBV21-1 and TRBJ2-2; the table calls TRBD1, which could not be checked here. TRBV21-1 is shown as a pseudogene. The CDR3 sequence is 21 residues long. The DNA of the CDR3 is TGTGCCAGCAGCAAACGGTTTTTAACAAGGACAGGGACTTCTCCTTCCGGGGAGCTGTTTTTT. Its protein product is CASSKRFLTRTGTSPSGELFF.

The CDR3 bases are TGCGCCAGCAGTGGAGGCCCTCCACCCTACGAGCAGTACTTC. It encodes CASSGGPPPYEQYF. The chain employs TRBV10-1 and TRBJ2-7; D remains ambiguous. Trimming cost V 4 bases and J 2 bases, with 12 bases left between them. The CDR3 has 14 residues. Germline assignment: CDR1 WNHNN and CDR2 SYGVQD (reference sequence).

The V gene is TRBV28, the J gene TRBJ2-5; 8 nucleotides line up with TRBD1. Germline CDR1 MDHEN, CDR2 SYDVKM. Germline trimming cut 4 bases from V and 3 bases from J; bases unmatched to any gene: 4. This CDR3 is built from 14 residues. CDR3 loop: CASSSPTGEETQYF. The DNA of the CDR3 is TGTGCCAGCAGTTCCCCGACAGGGGAAGAGACCCAGTACTTC.

The gene calls are TRBV30 and TRBJ2-7; the match to TRBD2 covers 8 bases. Unmatched junction bases numbered 8, after V lost 3 bases and J lost 1 base. The CDR3 length is 15 residues. The germline V gene encodes CDR1 GTSNPN and CDR2 SVGIG (reference sequence). This CDR3 reads CAWRLGLAGSYEQYF. The DNA of the CDR3 is TGTGCCTGGAGGCTCGGACTAGCCGGATCCTACGAGCAGTACTTC.

The rearrangement uses TRBV3-1 (or the pseudogene TRBV3-2) and TRBJ2-1, with TRBD2 identical over 11 bases. The J segment lost 4 bases and the V segment lost 2 bases, leaving 13 bases of the junction unmatched. CDR3 length: 19 residues. CDR1 is LGHDT and CDR2 is YNNKEL in the germline V gene (reference sequence). CDR3 in amino acids: CASSQRLGVAGGLYNEQFF. DNA of the CDR3: TGTGCCAGCAGCCAAAGGTTGGGAGTAGCGGGAGGGCTGTACAATGAGCAGTTCTTC.

The CDR3 loop reads CASSVQLATYEQYF. CDR3 in DNA: TGTGCCAGCAGCGTACAACTAGCGACCTACGAGCAGTACTTC. This chain links TRBV11-2 with TRBJ2-7; 7 bases fit TRBD2. The V gene's germline CDR1 is SGHAT and CDR2 FQNNGV. V gave up 5 bases and J gave up 2 bases; unmatched junction bases: 6. The CDR3 has 14 residues.

A few counts support this clone. The chain employs TRBV27 and TRBJ2-7; D call uncertain. The CDR3 length is 13 residues. Germline values: CDR1 MNHEY, CDR2 SMNVEV (reference sequence). V was cut by 3 bases and J by 7 bases, with 13 bases left in between. In DNA form, the CDR3 reads TGTGCCAGCAGTTTTAGTACCGCCGGGGAGCAGTACTTC. It is translated as CASSFSTAGEQYF.